This T cell receptor (beta chain) was observed in a study of blood T cell repertoires in COVID-19. V was cut by 2 bases and J by 1 base, with 9 bases left in between. The CDR3 contains 15 residues. Looked up from germline, CDR1 is SGHVS and CDR2 is FQNEAQ. Generated by immunoSEQ multiplex PCR, the TCRdb table keeps only in-frame clones and is missing some. The table lists approximately 140,000 clones, approximately 84% of them singletons. The chain uses TRBV7-8 and TRBJ1-5, with unresolved D. The receptor's source is a man between 70 and 80 years old with acute or convalescent COVID-19. Sequencing was carried out using peripheral blood. The CDR3 spells CASSLSGRSNQPQHF. The CDR3 region has the DNA TGTGCCAGCAGCTTATCGGGTCGGAGCAATCAGCCCCAGCATTTT.